The present T cell receptor beta chain was sequenced within a study of response to subunit inactivated influenza vaccine. TCRdb passed the RT-PCR reads through MiXCR, listing each CDR3 protein once. In the table there are about 500,000 distinct CDR3 sequences, over 10% of which are singletons. Germline CDR1 and CDR2: SEHNR and FQNEAQ (reference sequence). The CDR3 sequence is 16 residues long. The junction had 14 bases not matched to a gene; V was cut back by 4 bases and J by 7 bases. Study findings and constraints: Each seasonal influenza vaccination recruits few new T cells, the authors suggested.

This clonotype was observed a handful of times. What it recognizes is unknown. The clonotype originates from a man aged 50-59 years who received an inactivated influenza vaccine. This chain links TRBV7-9 with TRBJ2-7, with 9 bases lining up with TRBD2. Source: PBMCs from blood, taken roughly 47 days after vaccination. The CDR3 loop reads CASSSTLSGRFREQYF. CDR3 nucleotides: TGTGCCAGCAGCTCGACCCTTAGCGGGAGATTCAGGGAGCAGTACTTC. The whole variable domain, filled in from reference TRBV7-9 and TRBJ2-7, reads DTGVSQNPRHKITKRGQNVTFRCDPISEHNRLYWYRQTLGQGPEFLTYFQNEAQLEKSRLLSDRFSAERPKGSFSTLEIQRTEQGDSAMYLCASSSTLSGRFREQYFGPGTRLTVT.